Listed below are T cell receptor beta chains from one sample, sequenced in a study of blood T cell repertoires in COVID-19. Sequenced by immunoSEQ multiplex PCR; TCRdb stores in-frame clones only, minus some. This table has roughly 220,000 clones, 80% to 90% appearing once. Sequenced material: PBMCs or T cells enriched from blood (not recorded which). These receptors originate from a woman between 35 and 50 years old with acute COVID-19. CDR3s include the opening cysteine and the closing phenylalanine or tryptophan. Fields, in order: CDR3 protein, CDR3 DNA, clone size, CDR3 length, V gene, D gene, J gene. D genes are given only for firm matches. Size is stated for part of the rows, as once, few or many counts, or as a class when the clone is expanded.

CASSATGTGAGETEAFF	TGTGCCAGCAGCGCCACCGGGACAGGGGCTGGGGAGACTGAAGCTTTCTTT	once	17	TRBV9	TRBD1	TRBJ1-1
CASTRQGWRVETQYF	TGTGCCAGCACCAGACAGGGGTGGAGGGTAGAGACCCAGTACTTC	NA	15	TRBV5-8	TRBD1	TRBJ2-5
CASRGQGTDTQYF	TGTGCCAGCAGGGGACAGGGGACAGATACGCAGTATTTT	NA	13	TRBV2	TRBD1	TRBJ2-3
CASTDSGRATDTQYF	TGTGCCAGCACCGATAGCGGGAGGGCCACAGATACGCAGTATTTT	NA	15	TRBV9	TRBD2	TRBJ2-3
CASSGGTGPIGPQHF	TGTGCCAGCAGTGGGGGGACAGGGCCTATTGGGCCCCAGCATTTT	NA	15	TRBV25-1	TRBD1	TRBJ1-5
CASSFMASGSTDTQYF	TGTGCCAGCAGTTTTATGGCTAGCGGAAGCACAGATACGCAGTATTTT	NA	16	TRBV28	TRBD2	TRBJ2-3
CASSLGVSGSGANVLTF	TGCGCCAGCAGCTTGGGCGTCAGCGGCTCTGGGGCCAACGTCCTGACTTTC	NA	17	TRBV5-1	NA	TRBJ2-6
CASSPEDRTHSYEQYF	TGTGCCAGCAGCCCAGAGGATAGAACACACTCCTACGAGCAGTACTTC	NA	16	TRBV9	NA	TRBJ2-7
CAISERALGSDTQYF	TGTGCCATCAGTGAAAGAGCGTTAGGTTCAGATACGCAGTATTTT	NA	15	TRBV10-3	NA	TRBJ2-3
CASSLGDSYYEQYF	TGCGCCAGCAGCTTGGGTGACTCCTACTACGAGCAGTACTTC	few	14	TRBV5-1	NA	TRBJ2-7
CASSLQGGGGEAFF	TGCGCCAGCAGCTTGCAGGGGGGCGGCGGTGAAGCTTTCTTT	NA	14	TRBV5-1	TRBD1	TRBJ1-1
CASSERLAGVPYEQYF	TGTGCCAGCTCAGAGAGACTAGCGGGAGTCCCCTACGAGCAGTACTTC	NA	16	TRBV18	TRBD2	TRBJ2-7
CASNQQGKRNTIYF	TGTGCCAGTAATCAACAGGGGAAAAGAAACACCATATATTTT	NA	14	TRBV19	TRBD1	TRBJ1-3
CASSLDSVYEQYF	TGTGCCAGCAGCTTAGATTCGGTCTACGAGCAGTACTTC	NA	13	TRBV7-9	NA	TRBJ2-7
CASSPPSGAKNIQYF	TGTGCCAGCAGTCCGCCTAGTGGCGCCAAAAACATTCAGTACTTC	NA	15	TRBV6-2/TRBV6-3	NA	TRBJ2-4
CSGDRGNTEAFF	TGCAGCGGGGACAGGGGGAACACTGAAGCTTTCTTT	NA	12	TRBV29-1	TRBD1	TRBJ1-1
CASSLARRAPAYEQYF	TGTGCCAGCAGCTTGGCGAGGAGGGCCCCGGCCTACGAGCAGTACTTC	NA	16	TRBV5-5	NA	TRBJ2-7
CASSQGGQGQPQHF	TGTGCCAGCAGCCAAGGGGGACAGGGGCAGCCCCAGCATTTT	NA	14	TRBV3-1/TRBV3-2	TRBD1	TRBJ1-5
CSARDNYEQYF	TGCAGTGCTAGGGACAACTACGAGCAGTACTTC	NA	11	TRBV20-1	NA	TRBJ2-7
CASSLSDREKDQPQHF	TGTGCCAGCAGCTTATCGGACAGGGAAAAGGATCAGCCCCAGCATTTT	NA	16	TRBV11-3	TRBD1	TRBJ1-5
CASSLAGGRITEAFF	TGTGCCAGCAGCTTAGCGGGGGGACGGATCACTGAAGCTTTCTTT	NA	15	TRBV7-2	NA	TRBJ1-1
CASSLRQRDGYTF	TGTGCCAGCAGCTTGAGACAGCGCGATGGCTACACCTTC	NA	13	TRBV7-2	NA	TRBJ1-2
CASSVVGRPSEAFF	TGTGCCAGCAGCGTAGTGGGGAGGCCTTCGGAGGCTTTCTTT	once	14	TRBV9	NA	TRBJ1-1
CASSFRGSGTVQFF	TGTGCCAGCAGCTTTAGGGGATCCGGGACAGTGCAGTTCTTC	NA	14	TRBV7-3	TRBD1	TRBJ2-1
CASQTGGVVETQYF	TGTGCCTCACAAACGGGAGGGGTCGTGGAGACCCAGTACTTC	NA	14	TRBV28	TRBD2	TRBJ2-5
CASSFGWTGASDTQYF	TGTGCCAGCAGTTTCGGCTGGACAGGGGCTTCAGATACGCAGTATTTT	few	16	TRBV28	TRBD1	TRBJ2-3
CASSLAQLAANYYNEQFF	TGTGCCAGCAGCTTAGCCCAACTAGCAGCTAACTACTACAATGAGCAGTTCTTC	NA	18	TRBV7-9	NA	TRBJ2-1
CASSQDWREKTQYF	TGCGCCAGCAGCCAAGACTGGCGGGAAAAGACCCAGTACTTC	NA	14	TRBV4-3	NA	TRBJ2-5
CASSQDAGMYTGELFF	TGTGCCAGCAGCCAAGATGCCGGGATGTACACCGGGGAGCTGTTTTTT	NA	16	TRBV14	NA	TRBJ2-2
CASSPRVLSGNTIYF	TGTGCCAGCAGCCCCAGGGTCCTCTCTGGAAACACCATATATTTT	few	15	TRBV7-9	NA	TRBJ1-3
CASSERGNSNQPQHF	TGTGCCAGCAGTGAAAGGGGAAATAGCAATCAGCCCCAGCATTTT	NA	15	TRBV6-1	NA	TRBJ1-5
CASSKGQGAVQPQHF	TGTGCCAGCAGCAAGGGACAGGGGGCTGTTCAGCCCCAGCATTTT	NA	15	TRBV6-2/TRBV6-3	TRBD1	TRBJ1-5
CATSRVEGTGRTGELFF	TGTGCCACCAGCAGAGTGGAGGGGACAGGGCGCACCGGGGAGCTGTTTTTT	NA	17	TRBV15	TRBD1	TRBJ2-2
CASSYGSGGYEQYF	TGTGCCAGCAGTTACGGGTCCGGGGGCTACGAGCAGTACTTC	NA	14	TRBV6-2/TRBV6-3	NA	TRBJ2-7
CASSGPGGQETQYF	TGTGCCAGCAGCGGCCCAGGGGGCCAAGAGACCCAGTACTTC	NA	14	TRBV5-6	TRBD1	TRBJ2-5
CASQRGWLNTEAFF	TGTGCCAGTCAGAGGGGGTGGCTGAACACTGAAGCTTTCTTT	NA	14	TRBV9	NA	TRBJ1-1
CASSFGRTYEQYF	TGTGCCAGCAGCTTCGGGAGGACCTACGAGCAGTACTTC	NA	13	TRBV11-2	TRBD2	TRBJ2-7
CASIEDRAGNTIYF	TGTGCCAGCATAGAGGACAGGGCTGGAAACACCATATATTTT	NA	14	TRBV28	TRBD1	TRBJ1-3
CASSPIREPSEF	TGTGCCAGCAGCCCCATCCGGGAACCATCTGAGTTC	NA	12	TRBV5-4	NA	TRBJ1-2
CASSFSHGNAGELFF	TGTGCCAGCAGCTTTAGCCACGGAAACGCCGGGGAGCTGTTTTTT	once	15	TRBV7-8	NA	TRBJ2-2
CASSQDRSLAGGGDTQYF	TGTGCCAGCAGCCAAGATCGGTCACTAGCGGGAGGGGGAGATACGCAGTATTTT	NA	18	TRBV4-2	TRBD2	TRBJ2-3
CASSLTSGRVNEQFF	TGCGCCAGCAGCTTAACTAGCGGGAGGGTCAATGAGCAGTTCTTC	NA	15	TRBV5-1	TRBD2	TRBJ2-1
CASSSPLAENTDTQYF	TGTGCCAGCAGCTCCCCACTAGCGGAAAACACAGATACGCAGTATTTT	NA	16	TRBV9	TRBD2	TRBJ2-3
CASSLRGAGYGYTF	TGTGCCAGCAGTTTACGGGGGGCCGGCTATGGCTACACCTTC	NA	14	TRBV28	NA	TRBJ1-2
CASSPPGVRNEQFF	TGTGCCAGCAGCCCCCCGGGGGTGCGCAATGAGCAGTTCTTC	NA	14	TRBV11-1	NA	TRBJ2-1
CAISGEGEAEAFF	TGTGCCATCAGTGGGGAGGGGGAGGCTGAAGCTTTCTTT	NA	13	TRBV10-3	NA	TRBJ1-1
CASSLGFRDRGEKLFF	TGTGCCAGCAGCTTGGGCTTCCGGGACAGGGGTGAAAAACTGTTTTTT	few	16	TRBV5-5	TRBD1	TRBJ1-4
CASSQERGNEQFF	TGCGCCAGCAGCCAAGAGAGGGGGAATGAGCAGTTCTTC	NA	13	TRBV4-3	NA	TRBJ2-1
CASKERELGNEQFF	TGTGCCAGCAAGGAGCGGGAGTTGGGCAATGAGCAGTTCTTC	NA	14	TRBV2	TRBD2	TRBJ2-1
CASSKSRGGLAGTNTGELFF	TGTGCCAGTAGTAAATCACGGGGGGGACTAGCGGGAACGAACACCGGGGAGCTGTTTTTT	NA	20	TRBV19	TRBD2	TRBJ2-2
CSARPGGSYEQYF	TGCAGCGCTAGACCCGGAGGTTCCTACGAGCAGTACTTC	NA	13	TRBV29-1	NA	TRBJ2-7
CASSPNAMTGANVLTF	TGTGCCAGCTCACCCAACGCGATGACTGGGGCCAACGTCCTGACTTTC	NA	16	TRBV18	NA	TRBJ2-6
CASSPDQGRQPQHF	TGTGCCAGCTCACCTGACCAGGGGCGGCAGCCCCAGCATTTT	NA	14	TRBV18	NA	TRBJ1-5
CASSQDPTGGNSPLHF	TGTGCCAGCAGCCAAGACCCGACGGGGGGGAATTCACCCCTCCACTTT	NA	16	TRBV4-2	NA	TRBJ1-6